A single sample gave rise to the 31 T cell receptor beta chains below, sequenced in a study of tumor-infiltrating lymphocytes in primary liver carcinoma (dated by TCRdb to about 2017). TCRdb lists the instrument as Illumina HiSeq 2500. Starting from approximately 460 ng total RNA, TCRbeta-specific cDNA was produced by reverse transcription with a constant-region primer and ProtoScript II reverse transcriptase. TCRbeta libraries were built with three nested multiplex PCR rounds, a slightly modified ARM-PCR procedure. Each of the first two PCR rounds ran for approximately 10 cycles using multiplex TRBV1-TRBV30 forward primers together with a Cbeta reverse primer. The public reads were quality trimmed at Q25 with fastp and then assembled into clones with MiXCR by TCRdb, keeping productive beta chains. Every entry covers one CDR3 protein and lists the most common genes and DNA from its rows. The sample contains about 330,000 distinct CDR3 sequences, around three fifths of them found a single time. The ten most abundant clones make up 5% to 6.5% of the sample.

RNA from unsorted whole blood was extracted with TRIzol reagent, and germline DNA was obtained with the DNeasy Blood & Tissue kit. The specimen sequenced was peripheral blood. These receptors were taken from a middle-aged man with primary liver carcinoma and hepatitis B virus infection.

The table lists this clonotype with a few counts. The rearrangement joins TRBV28 to TRBJ1-1, with D perhaps matching TRBD1 (5 bases). V lost 3 bases, J lost 8 bases, and 10 bases lay in between. Germline V gene data show CDR1 as MDHEN and CDR2 as SYDVKM. The CDR3 has 12 amino acids. This CDR3 reads CASSFGDREAFF. CDR3 in DNA: TGTGCCAGCAGTTTTGGGGACCGGGAAGCTTTCTTT.

Worth noting for this clonotype: A junction end diverges from the germline sequence, so it may reflect a read error. V usage is TRBV30 and J usage is TRBJ2-1; D unclear. The germline V gene has CDR1 GTSNPN and CDR2 SVGIG (reference sequence). This CDR3 has 14 residues. The CDR3 nucleotides are TGTGCCTGGAGTGGCAGGCCCTCCTACAATGGGCAGTTCTTC. Amino acids: CAWSGRPSYNGQFF. Full variable domain (outside the CDR3, taken from reference TRBV30 and TRBJ2-1): SQTIHQWPATLVQPVGSPLSLECTVEGTSNPNLYWYRQAAGRGLQLLFYSVGIGQISSEVPQNLSASRPQDRQFILSSKKLLLSDSGFYLCAWSGRPSYNGQFFGPGTRLTVL.

Notes on this clonotype: A read error may be the cause here, since a much bigger clone is one base away. The chain carries TRBV4-1 and TRBJ2-7; D may be TRBD1 (6 bases). This CDR3 is built from 14 residues. The germline V gene encodes CDR1 MGHRA and CDR2 YSYEKL. With 1 base removed from V and 6 bases from J, the gap between germline ends came to 13 bases. The CDR3 region is CASSQVGWGREQYF. The CDR3, as DNA: TGCGCCAGCAGCCAAGTGGGCTGGGGGCGCGAGCAGTACTTC.

As concerns this clonotype: A read error may produce the germline difference seen at one junction end. V usage is TRBV4-2 and J usage is TRBJ2-2; no reliable D call. The CDR3 spans 15 residues. Germline V gene sequence: CDR1 LGHNA, CDR2 YNFKEQ. CDR3 loop: CASSQDGPASGELFF. CDR3 coding DNA: TGTGCGAGCAGCCAAGATGGGCCAGCGTCCGGGGAGCTGTTTTTT.

For this clonotype: Just one base apart from a much larger clone, this may be a read error. This chain uses TRBV11-2 with TRBJ2-1; possibly TRBD2 for D (6 bases). Germline lookup yields CDR1 SGHAT and CDR2 FQNNGV. The CDR3 loop spans 17 amino acids. The CDR3 sequence is CAGSLTWSGGSHDEQFF. DNA of the CDR3: TGTGCCGGCAGCTTAACGTGGTCAGGAGGGTCCCACGATGAGCAGTTCTTC.

The chain uses TRBV5-1 and TRBJ2-1; maybe TRBD2 (7 bases). This CDR3 comprises 14 residues. Between the trimmed V and J ends, which lost 3 bases and 4 bases, there was a span of 11 bases. Germline V CDR1 and CDR2: SGHRS, YFSETQ. CDR3 DNA: TGCGCCAGCAGCTCGGGGGGCACATACAATGAGCAGTTCTTC. Translation: CASSSGGTYNEQFF.

On this clonotype itself: A much larger clone differs by one base, so this may be a read error. The rearrangement links TRBV4-1 to TRBJ2-7; 9 positions agree with TRBD1. The CDR3 covers 20 residues. V was clipped by 1 base and J by 6 bases; unmatched bases: 22. CDR1 MGHRA and CDR2 YSYEKL come from the germline V gene. CDR3 nucleotide sequence: TGCGCCAGCAGCCAAGGTCCAAGTCCCATAGACAGGGGGTCCGGGTGCGAGCAGTACTTC. Translated: CASSQGPSPIDRGSGCEQYF.

Worth noting for this clonotype: One base away lies a much larger clone, so this may be a sequencing read error. The CDR3 loop reads CASSYPGGEKPFF. The CDR3 DNA sequence: TGTGCCAGCAGTTATCCCGGGGGAGAAAAACCGTTTTTT. The chain has TRBV6-5 and TRBJ1-4, with a weak D call TRBD1 (5 bases). CDR1 MNHEY and CDR2 SVGAGI come from the germline V gene. This CDR3 contains 13 residues.

Concerning this clonotype itself: As the CDR3 is not closed by the conserved phenylalanine or tryptophan, this likely results from a read error. The genes are TRBV11-2 and TRBJ2-5; TRBD2 is a possible D gene (6 bases). Germline-derived CDR1 and CDR2 are SGHAT and FQNNGV. CDR3 length equals 14 residues. The CDR3 protein is CAGRPTSNQETQYY. CDR3 DNA sequence: TGTGCCGGCAGGCCGACTAGTAACCAAGAGACCCAGTACTAC.

Concerning this clonotype itself: Given a much more abundant clone one base away, this may be a read error. The chain has TRBV6-2 or TRBV6-3 and TRBJ2-7, with 11 positions matching TRBD2. This CDR3 spans 14 amino acids. The J segment lost 5 bases and the V segment lost 7 bases, leaving 7 bases of the junction unmatched. Germline V lookup: CDR1 MNHEY, CDR2 SVGEGT. The CDR3 DNA reads as TGTGCCAGCATAGTAGCGGGAGGGCCAGACGAGCAGTACTTC. Its translation: CASIVAGGPDEQYF.

The chain carries TRBV5-6 and TRBJ1-1; no clear D. The V gene's germline CDR1 is SGHDT and CDR2 YYEEEE. The CDR3 has 18 residues. Trimming left V 0 bases short and J 0 bases short, with 18 bases between. CDR3 region: CASSLGYTATNLNTEAFF. As DNA, the CDR3 is TGTGCCAGCAGCTTGGGATATACAGCGACCAATTTGAACACTGAAGCTTTCTTT.

This clonotype was seen once. This could be a read error, since a much larger clone is one nucleotide away. The rearrangement joins TRBV7-8 to TRBJ2-5; maybe TRBD1 (5 bases). V lost 1 base and J lost 5, with 14 bases in between. Germline assignment: CDR1 SGHVS and CDR2 FQNEAQ. The CDR3 loop spans 15 amino acids. The CDR3 region is CASSLGTRGGETQYF. DNA for the CDR3: TGTGCCAGCAGCTTAGGGACAAGGGGCGGTGAGACCCAGTACTTC.

On this clonotype: This sequence may be a read error, since a much larger clone differs from it by one base. The chain has TRBV4-1 and TRBJ2-1, with D uncertain. The CDR3 is 13 amino acids. V lost 1 base and J 9 bases, leaving 10 bases between the germline ends. Germline CDR1 reads MGHRA; CDR2 reads YSYEKL. The CDR3 loop reads CASSQVPRPEQFF. DNA of the CDR3: TGCGCCAGCAGCCAAGTGCCCCGACCTGAGCAGTTCTTC.

V and J are TRBV11-2 and TRBJ2-3; TRBD1 agrees at 9 bases. CDR3 size: 15 residues. The V gene's germline CDR1 is SGHAT and CDR2 FQNNGV. After removal of 5 bases from V and 7 bases from J, the junction contained 10 bases not matched to a gene. The CDR3 sequence is CASSAMDRGTYTQYF. The CDR3 bases are TGTGCCAGCAGCGCAATGGACAGGGGTACATATACGCAGTATTTT.

This rearrangement joins TRBV5-4 to TRBJ2-3; perhaps TRBD2 as D (6 bases). Germline-derived CDR1 and CDR2 are SGHNT and YYREEE (reference sequence). V dropped 1 base and J dropped 2 bases, with 17 bases sitting between them. The CDR3 spans 17 residues. CDR3 sequence: CASSLNVGGWLTDTQYF. In nucleotides, the CDR3 is TGTGCCAGCAGCTTGAACGTGGGAGGATGGCTCACAGATACGCAGTATTTT.

As regards this clonotype: Being one base from a much bigger clone, this may be a read error. V and J are TRBV10-2 and TRBJ2-7; D not certain. The CDR3 runs to 11 residues. Germline CDR1 is WSHSY and CDR2 is SAAADI. The germline V and J ends were trimmed by 6 bases and 5 bases, with 8 bases remaining between them. The CDR3 coding sequence is TGCGCCAGCAGGTCTACCAACGAGCAGTACTTC. Protein: CASRSTNEQYF.

The rearrangement joins TRBV7-9 to TRBJ2-5, with no clear D. The germline V and J ends were trimmed by 6 bases and 0 bases, with 8 bases remaining between them. Germline CDR1 is SEHNR and CDR2 is FQNEAQ (reference sequence). CDR3 length: 13 amino acids. Here the CDR3 reads CASSFWDQETQYF. CDR3 nucleotide sequence: TGTGCCAGCAGTTTTTGGGACCAAGAGACCCAGTACTTC.

In regard to this clonotype: This CDR3 is missing its conserved last phenylalanine or tryptophan, likely due to a read error. The V gene is TRBV6-5, the J gene TRBJ2-1, with TRBD2 identical over 11 bases. The J segment lost 4 bases and the V segment lost 8 bases, leaving 7 bases of the junction unmatched. This CDR3 is built from 15 residues. Germline V lookup: CDR1 MNHEY, CDR2 SVGAGI. The CDR3 is CASGPGLAVYNEQFL. The CDR3 DNA sequence: TGTGCCAGCGGCCCGGGACTAGCGGTATACAATGAGCAGTTCCTC.

V and J are TRBV6-1 and TRBJ2-3; TRBD2 matches at 12 bases. The CDR3 consists of 16 residues. Germline loops: CDR1 MNHNS, CDR2 SASEGT. V shed 2 bases and J 3 bases; nucleotides not matched to a gene: 3. The CDR3 loop reads CASSETSGRLTDTQYF. The CDR3 nucleotides are TGTGCCAGCAGTGAAACTAGCGGGAGGTTAACAGATACGCAGTATTTT.

The table lists this clonotype with many counts. This chain connects TRBV6-2 or TRBV6-3 to TRBJ2-3, with 10 positions matching TRBD2. CDR1 is MNHEY and CDR2 is SVGEGT in the germline V gene. CDR3 length equals 15 residues. V lost 6 bases, J lost 3 bases, and 6 bases stayed unmatched. The CDR3 protein is CASRPSGRATDTQYF. DNA of the CDR3: TGTGCCAGCAGACCCAGCGGGAGGGCTACAGATACGCAGTATTTT.

Comment on this clonotype: This may be a read error, as it is one base from a much larger clone. This chain uses TRBV10-1 with TRBJ2-7; 9 nucleotides match TRBD1. The trim removed 5 bases at V and 6 bases at J, leaving 11 bases unmatched. This CDR3 has 15 residues. Germline V gene sequence: CDR1 WNHNN, CDR2 SYGVQD (reference sequence). The CDR3 region is CASSPSGTGTCEQYF. CDR3 DNA sequence: TGCGCCAGCAGTCCCTCCGGGACAGGGACATGCGAGCAGTACTTC.

In the case of this clonotype: A single base separates this from a much larger clone, so it may be a read error. Here the CDR3 reads CASSAFTGHQPQHF. In DNA, the CDR3 is TGTGCCAGCAGTGCTTTTACAGGGCACCAGCCCCAGCATTTT. The gene calls are TRBV6-1 and TRBJ1-5, with D possibly TRBD1 on 6 matching bases. This CDR3 has 14 residues. Trimming shortened V by 4 bases and J by 7 bases, and 14 bases separated the two germline ends. Germline V gene lookup returns CDR1 MNHNS and CDR2 SASEGT.

On this clonotype: This could be a read error, since a much larger clone is one nucleotide away. The genes are TRBV6-5 and TRBJ2-7; perhaps TRBD1 as D (6 bases). Trimming pared 6 bases from V and 2 bases from J, leaving 17 bases between. CDR3 size: 15 residues. Germline V lookup: CDR1 MNHEY, CDR2 SVGAGI. The CDR3 is CASSKPEQGPYEQYF. The CDR3 DNA sequence: TGTGCCAGCAGCAAACCCGAACAGGGCCCCTACGAGCAGTACTTC.

Notes on this clonotype: A junction end diverges from the germline sequence, so it may reflect a read error. This chain uses TRBV6-1 with TRBJ1-4, with D possibly being TRBD1 (5 bases). Germline-derived CDR1 and CDR2 are MNHNS and SASEGT. This CDR3 is 16 amino acids long. DNA of the CDR3: TGTGCCAGCCAGGGCGGCGTCCTAACAACTAATGAGAAACTGTTTTTT. Translated: CASQGGVLTTNEKLFF.

In regard to this clonotype: A read error may be the cause here, since a much bigger clone is one base away. The chain links TRBV6-1 to TRBJ1-2, with 7 bases fitting TRBD1. The CDR3 spans 13 residues. CDR1 MNHNS and CDR2 SASEGT come from the germline V gene. CDR3 sequence (DNA): TGTGCCAACAGTGCCGGGACAGACTATGGCTACACCTTC. It codes for CANSAGTDYGYTF.

This clonotype was seen a single time. A single base separates this from a much larger clone, so it may be a read error. The V and J genes are TRBV4-1 and TRBJ2-7; D is perhaps TRBD1 or TRBD2 (5 bases each). The CDR3 covers 14 residues. CDR1 is MGHRA and CDR2 is YSYEKL in the germline V gene. Trimming stripped 6 bases from V and 0 bases from J, with 12 bases between. The CDR3: CASSPGQDSYEQYF. The CDR3 region has the DNA TGCGCCAGCAGTCCGGGGCAGGACTCCTACGAGCAGTACTTC.

This clonotype showed up just once. A much larger clone is a single base away; this may be a read error. The chain carries TRBV13 and TRBJ2-5; D gene uncertain. Trimming cost V 3 bases and J 5 bases, with 13 bases left between them. The CDR3 is made up of 14 amino acids. Germline lookup yields CDR1 PRHDT and CDR2 FYEKMQ (reference sequence). CDR3 in amino acids: CASSFSSRAETQYF. The DNA for the CDR3 is TGTGCCAGCAGCTTCTCTTCGAGAGCGGAGACCCAGTACTTC.

Worth noting for this clonotype: No conserved phenylalanine or tryptophan ends this CDR3, so it is likely a read error. The chain carries TRBV6-2 or TRBV6-3 and TRBJ1-4; TRBD1 might be the D (5 bases). Trimming pared 4 bases from V and 10 bases from J, leaving 13 bases between. The germline V gene has CDR1 MNHEY and CDR2 SVGEGT. The CDR3 is made up of 13 amino acids. The CDR3: CASSSGRAGKLFL. The CDR3, as DNA: TGTGCCAGCAGTTCCGGCAGGGCCGGAAAACTGTTTCTT.

Note on this clonotype: Its ends do not fully match the called genes, so a read error is possible. V usage is TRBV6-5 and J usage is TRBJ1-3; D remains unclear. Germline V gives CDR1 MNHEY, CDR2 SVGAGI. This CDR3 has 15 amino acids. The CDR3 region has the DNA TGTGCCAGCATTGAGACACGTTTCTCTGTAAACACCATATATTTT. It translates to CASIETRFSVNTIYF.

The chain couples TRBV7-8 to TRBJ1-4; no clear D gene. The V end lost 5 bases, the J end lost 5 bases, and 15 bases lay between the germline ends. This CDR3 spans 15 amino acids. Germline lookup yields CDR1 SGHVS and CDR2 FQNEAQ. As DNA, the CDR3 is TGTGCCAGCAGCCCCCTTGGACGCGACAATGAAAAACTGTTTTTT. Translated, it gives CASSPLGRDNEKLFF.

Concerning this clonotype itself: The germline gene is not matched at one end of the junction; a read error may be the cause. CDR3 bases: TGTGCCAGCACCTTAGTCTCAGTCGTGAACACTGAAGCTTTCTTT. Its protein is CASTLVSVVNTEAFF. V is TRBV11-2 and J is TRBJ1-1; D is ambiguous. Germline CDR1 is SGHAT and CDR2 is FQNNGV. The CDR3 has 15 amino acids. Together with reference TRBV11-2 and TRBJ1-1, the CDR3 gives the full variable domain: EAGVAQSPRYKIIEKRQSVAFWCNPISGHATLYWYQQILGQGPKLLIQFQNNGVVDDSQLPKDRFSAERLKGVDSTLKIQPAKLEDSAVYLCASTLVSVVNTEAFFGQGTRLTVV.